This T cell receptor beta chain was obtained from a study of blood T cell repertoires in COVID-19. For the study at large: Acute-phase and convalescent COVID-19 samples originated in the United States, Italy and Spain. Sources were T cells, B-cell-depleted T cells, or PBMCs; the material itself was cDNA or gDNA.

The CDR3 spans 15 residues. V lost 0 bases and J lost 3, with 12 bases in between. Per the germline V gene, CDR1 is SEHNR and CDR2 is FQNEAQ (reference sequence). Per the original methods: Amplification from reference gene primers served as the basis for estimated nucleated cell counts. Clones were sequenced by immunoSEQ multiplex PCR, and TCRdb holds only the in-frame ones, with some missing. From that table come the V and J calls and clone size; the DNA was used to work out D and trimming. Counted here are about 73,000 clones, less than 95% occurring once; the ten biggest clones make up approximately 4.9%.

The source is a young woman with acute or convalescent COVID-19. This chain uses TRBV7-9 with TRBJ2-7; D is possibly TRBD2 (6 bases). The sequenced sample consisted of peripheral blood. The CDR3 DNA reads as TGTGCCAGCAGCTTAGCCGTGGGGGAGGTCTACGAGCAGTACTTC. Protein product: CASSLAVGEVYEQYF. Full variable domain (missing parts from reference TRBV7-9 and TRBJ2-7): DTGVSQNPRHKITKRGQNVTFRCDPISEHNRLYWYRQTLGQGPEFLTYFQNEAQLEKSRLLSDRFSAERPKGSFSTLEIQRTEQGDSAMYLCASSLAVGEVYEQYFGPGTRLTVT.